The clone carrying this T cell receptor (beta chain) was seen more than once but under ten times. The antigen is undetermined. This sample is part of a study of vaccination and CD4 T cells after COVID-19. Trimming cost V 3 bases and J 0 bases, with 9 bases left between them. CDR3 length: 15 amino acids. Germline V gene lookup returns CDR1 SQVTM and CDR2 ANQGSEA. Cultured CD4+ T-cell DNA underwent Oncomine TCR Beta short-read sequencing. Genomic DNA from cultured CD4+ T cells was extracted. TCRdb ran MiXCR on the PCR reads and lists one entry per CDR3 protein. The sample lists about 8,900 distinct CDR3 sequences, 25% to 30% seen once, with approximately 10% in the top ten. The treatment here: roughly nine-day PBMC culture with coronavirus spike peptide pools or control peptides (ViraFEST assay). CD4+ T cells of the unexposed donor were collected before the COVID-19 pandemic (2011-2018). ViraFEST used peptide pools to expand antigen-specific T cells before TCR sequencing.

Regarding the study as a whole: The analysis of convalescent patients involved relatively few individuals and lacked early post-infection timepoints.

The sequence derives from a human donor in good health. The chain has TRBV29-1 and TRBJ2-6; no firm D call. The sequencing input was CD4+ T cells from blood, cultured in vitro. The CDR3, as DNA: TGCAGCGTTGATCGGGCGAGCTCTGGGGCCAACGTCCTGACTTTC. This sequence encodes CSVDRASSGANVLTF.